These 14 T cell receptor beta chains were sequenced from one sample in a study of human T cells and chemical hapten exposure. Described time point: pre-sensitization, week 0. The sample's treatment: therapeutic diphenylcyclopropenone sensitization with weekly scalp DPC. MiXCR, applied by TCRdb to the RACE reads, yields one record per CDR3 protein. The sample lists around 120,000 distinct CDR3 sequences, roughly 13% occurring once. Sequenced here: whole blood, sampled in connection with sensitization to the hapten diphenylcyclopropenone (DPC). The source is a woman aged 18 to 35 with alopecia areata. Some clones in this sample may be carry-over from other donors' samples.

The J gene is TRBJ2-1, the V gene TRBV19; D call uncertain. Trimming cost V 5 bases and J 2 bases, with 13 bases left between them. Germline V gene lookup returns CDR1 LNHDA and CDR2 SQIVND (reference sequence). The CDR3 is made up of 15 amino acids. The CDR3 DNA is TGTGCCAGTAGTGGAGTGTGGGGAACCTACAATGAGCAGTTCTTC. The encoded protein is CASSGVWGTYNEQFF.

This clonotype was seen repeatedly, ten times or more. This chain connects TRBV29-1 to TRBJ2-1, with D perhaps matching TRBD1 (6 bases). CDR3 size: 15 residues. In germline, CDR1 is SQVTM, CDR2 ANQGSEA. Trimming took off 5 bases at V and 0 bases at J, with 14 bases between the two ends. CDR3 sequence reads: CSVCSWDTSYNEQFF. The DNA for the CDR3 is TGCAGCGTTTGTAGTTGGGACACCTCCTACAATGAGCAGTTCTTC.

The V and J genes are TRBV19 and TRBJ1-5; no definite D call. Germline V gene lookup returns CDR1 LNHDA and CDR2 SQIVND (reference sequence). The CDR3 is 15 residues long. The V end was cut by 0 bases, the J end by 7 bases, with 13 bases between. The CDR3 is CASSIDLFRAQPQHF. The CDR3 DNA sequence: TGTGCCAGTAGTATAGATCTATTTAGGGCCCAGCCCCAGCATTTT.

The CDR3 DNA follows: TGTGCCAGCAAGGGTTCGGTACTAACAACTAATGAAAAACTGTTTTTT. It yields the protein CASKGSVLTTNEKLFF. The chain has TRBV27 and TRBJ1-4, with D unclear. Germline V gene lookup returns CDR1 MNHEY and CDR2 SMNVEV (reference sequence). The CDR3 extends over 16 amino acids. V shed 7 bases and J shed 0 bases, with 15 bases lying between them.

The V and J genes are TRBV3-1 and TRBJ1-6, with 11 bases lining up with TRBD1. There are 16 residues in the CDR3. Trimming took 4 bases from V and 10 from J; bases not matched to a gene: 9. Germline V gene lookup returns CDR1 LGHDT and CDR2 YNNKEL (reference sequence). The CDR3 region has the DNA TGTGCCAGCAGCCCGACCGGACAGGGGGCGCGGTCACCCCTCCACTTT. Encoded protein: CASSPTGQGARSPLHF.

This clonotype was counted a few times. Written as DNA, the CDR3 is TGTGCCAGCTCACCAGGGGCGACTGAAAAACTGTTTTTT. Residues: CASSPGATEKLFF. This chain links TRBV18 with TRBJ1-4; a weak D match, TRBD1 (5 bases). Trimming removed 2 bases from V and 7 bases from J, with 8 bases in between. The CDR3 covers 13 residues. Germline values: CDR1 KGHSH, CDR2 LQKENI.

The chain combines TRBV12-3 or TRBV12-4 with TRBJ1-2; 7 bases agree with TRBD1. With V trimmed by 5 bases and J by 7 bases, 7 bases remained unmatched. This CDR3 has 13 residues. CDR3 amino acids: CASSVPGGGGYTF. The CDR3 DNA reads TGTGCCAGCAGTGTCCCAGGGGGGGGTGGCTACACCTTC.

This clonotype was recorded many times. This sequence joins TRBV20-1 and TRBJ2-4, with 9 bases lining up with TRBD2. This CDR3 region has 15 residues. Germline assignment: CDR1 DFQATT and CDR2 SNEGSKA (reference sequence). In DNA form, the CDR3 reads TGCAGCGCAGCGGGGGGCGGCCGTGGCAAAAACATTCAGTACTTC. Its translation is CSAAGGGRGKNIQYF.

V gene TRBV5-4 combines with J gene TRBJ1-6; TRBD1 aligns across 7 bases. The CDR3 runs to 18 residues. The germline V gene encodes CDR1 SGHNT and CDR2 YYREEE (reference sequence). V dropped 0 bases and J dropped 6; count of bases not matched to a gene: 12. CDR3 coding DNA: TGTGCCAGCAGCTTGGGGGGCCCCCGGGACAGACTTAATTCACCCCTCCACTTT. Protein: CASSLGGPRDRLNSPLHF.

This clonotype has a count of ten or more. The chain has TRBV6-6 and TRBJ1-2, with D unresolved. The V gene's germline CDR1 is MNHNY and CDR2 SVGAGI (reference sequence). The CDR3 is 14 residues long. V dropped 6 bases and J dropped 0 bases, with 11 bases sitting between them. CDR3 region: CASSFGPANYGYTF. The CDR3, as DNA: TGTGCCAGCAGCTTCGGACCAGCTAACTATGGCTACACCTTC.

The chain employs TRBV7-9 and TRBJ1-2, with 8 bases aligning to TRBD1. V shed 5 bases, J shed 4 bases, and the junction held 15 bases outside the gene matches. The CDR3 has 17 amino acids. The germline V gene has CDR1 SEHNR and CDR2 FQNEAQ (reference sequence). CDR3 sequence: CASSLPGQENRAYGYTF. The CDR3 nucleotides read TGTGCCAGCAGCCTTCCGGGACAGGAAAATCGGGCCTATGGCTACACCTTC.

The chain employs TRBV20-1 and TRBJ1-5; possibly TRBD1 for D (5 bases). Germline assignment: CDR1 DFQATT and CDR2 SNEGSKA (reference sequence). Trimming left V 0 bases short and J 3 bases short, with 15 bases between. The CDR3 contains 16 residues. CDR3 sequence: CSARDPRGRDNQPQHF. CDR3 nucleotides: TGCAGTGCTAGAGATCCCCGGGGGAGGGACAATCAGCCCCAGCATTTT.

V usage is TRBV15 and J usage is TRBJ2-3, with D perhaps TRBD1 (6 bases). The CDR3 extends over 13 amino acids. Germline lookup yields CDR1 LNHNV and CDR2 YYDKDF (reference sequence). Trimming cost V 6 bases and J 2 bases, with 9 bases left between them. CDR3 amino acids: CATRWTATDTQYF. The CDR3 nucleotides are TGTGCCACCAGGTGGACAGCCACAGATACGCAGTATTTT.

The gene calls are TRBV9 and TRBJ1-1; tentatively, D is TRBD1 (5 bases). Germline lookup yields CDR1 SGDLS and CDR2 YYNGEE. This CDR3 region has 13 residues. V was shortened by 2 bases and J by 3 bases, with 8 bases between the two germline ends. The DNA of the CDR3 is TGTGCCAGCAGCGTTCAGGGTCACACTGAAGCTTTCTTT. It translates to CASSVQGHTEAFF.